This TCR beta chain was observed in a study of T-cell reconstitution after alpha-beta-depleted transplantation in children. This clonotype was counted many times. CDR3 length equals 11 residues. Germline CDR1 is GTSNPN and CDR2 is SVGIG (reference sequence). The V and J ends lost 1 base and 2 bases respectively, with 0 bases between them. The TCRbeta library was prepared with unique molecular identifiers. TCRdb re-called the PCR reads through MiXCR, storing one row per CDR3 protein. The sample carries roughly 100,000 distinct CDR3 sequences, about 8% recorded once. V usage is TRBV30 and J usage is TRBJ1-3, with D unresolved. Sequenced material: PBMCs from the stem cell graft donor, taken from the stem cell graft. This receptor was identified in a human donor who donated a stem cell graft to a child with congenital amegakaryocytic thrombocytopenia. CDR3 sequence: CAWSAGNTIYF. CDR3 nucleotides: TGTGCCTGGAGTGCTGGAAACACCATATATTTT.